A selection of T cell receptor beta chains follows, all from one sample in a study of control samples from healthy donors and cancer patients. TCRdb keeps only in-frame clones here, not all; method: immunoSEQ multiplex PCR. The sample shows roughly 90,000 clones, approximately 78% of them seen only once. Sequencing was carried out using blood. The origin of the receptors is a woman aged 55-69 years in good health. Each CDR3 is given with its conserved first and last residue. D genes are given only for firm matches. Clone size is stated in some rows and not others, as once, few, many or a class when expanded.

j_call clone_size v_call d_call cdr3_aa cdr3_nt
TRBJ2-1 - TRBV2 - CASSEDYNNEQFF TGTGCCAGCAGTGAGGACTACAACAATGAGCAGTTCTTC
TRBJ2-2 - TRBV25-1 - CASRPSANTGELFF TGTGCCAGCAGACCATCAGCGAACACCGGGGAGCTGTTTTTT
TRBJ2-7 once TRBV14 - CASSHQGGSLYEQYF TGTGCCAGCAGCCACCAAGGGGGGTCCCTCTACGAGCAGTACTTC
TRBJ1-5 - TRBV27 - CASSPQGGGGYQPQHF TGTGCCAGCAGTCCCCAGGGAGGGGGAGGGTATCAGCCCCAGCATTTT
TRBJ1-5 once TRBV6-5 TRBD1 CASRGQINQPQHF TGTGCCTCAAGGGGACAGATTAATCAGCCCCAGCATTTT
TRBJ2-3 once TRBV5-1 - CASSLDRIPDTQYF TGCGCCAGCAGCTTGGATAGAATCCCAGATACGCAGTATTTT
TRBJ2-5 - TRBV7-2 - CASSFFGKTQYF TGTGCCAGCAGCTTTTTTGGGAAGACCCAGTACTTC
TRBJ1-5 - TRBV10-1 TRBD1 CAMSSGDREGNSNQPQHF TGCGCCATGTCTTCGGGGGACAGGGAGGGGAATAGCAATCAGCCCCAGCATTTT
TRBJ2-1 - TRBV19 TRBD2 CASMTSGIVGEQFF TGTGCCAGTATGACTAGCGGGATAGTCGGTGAGCAGTTCTTC
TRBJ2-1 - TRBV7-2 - CASSLAGYEQFF TGTGCCAGCAGCTTAGCGGGATATGAGCAGTTCTTC
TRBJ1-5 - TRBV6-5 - CASSRQRNQPQHF TGTGCCAGCAGCAGACAGCGCAATCAGCCCCAGCATTTT
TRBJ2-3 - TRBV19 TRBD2 CASSIDRTSYTTDTQYF TGTGCCAGTAGTATAGACCGGACTAGTTACACCACAGATACGCAGTATTTT
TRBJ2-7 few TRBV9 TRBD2 CASSVGLREAGSYEQYF TGTGCCAGCAGCGTAGGGCTTCGGGAGGCGGGGTCCTACGAGCAGTACTTC
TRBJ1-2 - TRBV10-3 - CAISESLFYGYTF TGTGCCATCAGTGAGTCACTGTTCTATGGCTACACCTTC
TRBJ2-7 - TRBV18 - CASSPDTGSYEQYF TGTGCCAGCTCACCGGACACCGGCTCCTACGAGCAGTACTTC
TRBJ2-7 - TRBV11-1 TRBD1 CASSRDRFSYEQYF TGTGCCAGCAGCAGGGACAGGTTCTCCTACGAGCAGTACTTC
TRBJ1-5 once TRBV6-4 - CASSEMAGINQPQHF TGTGCCAGCAGTGAGATGGCAGGGATTAATCAGCCCCAGCATTTT
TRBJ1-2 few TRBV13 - CASSLGMGLNYGYTF TGTGCCAGCAGCTTGGGGATGGGACTCAACTATGGCTACACCTTC
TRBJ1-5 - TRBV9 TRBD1 CASSRTGSNQPQHF TGTGCCAGCAGCCGGACAGGGAGCAATCAGCCCCAGCATTTT
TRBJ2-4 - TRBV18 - CASSPGNRRSNIQYF TGTGCCAGCTCACCGGGAAACAGGCGCTCCAACATTCAGTACTTC
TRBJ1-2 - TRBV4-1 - CASSPDGTYGYTF TGCGCCAGCAGCCCGGACGGAACATATGGCTACACCTTC
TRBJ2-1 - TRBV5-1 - CASSLDPRVGNEQFF TGCGCCAGCAGCTTGGACCCCAGGGTAGGCAATGAGCAGTTCTTC
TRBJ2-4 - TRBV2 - CASSERGPIKNIQYF TGTGCCAGCAGTGAACGGGGCCCCATTAAAAACATTCAGTACTTC
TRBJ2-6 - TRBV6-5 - CAAQSGANVLTF TGTGCCGCACAATCTGGGGCCAACGTCCTGACTTTC
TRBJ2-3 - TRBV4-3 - CASSQDGRPSSTDTQYF TGCGCCAGCAGCCAAGACGGGCGGCCATCAAGCACAGATACGCAGTATTTT
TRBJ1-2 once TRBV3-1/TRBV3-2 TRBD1 CASSHSGGVYTF TGTGCCAGCAGCCACTCAGGGGGGGTATACACCTTC
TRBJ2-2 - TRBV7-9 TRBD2 CASSSTSGTTGELFF TGTGCCAGCAGCTCGACTAGCGGGACCACCGGGGAGCTGTTTTTT
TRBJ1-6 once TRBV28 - CASRLTRESPLHF TGTGCCAGCAGGTTGACGAGAGAATCACCCCTCCACTTT
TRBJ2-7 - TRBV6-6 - CASSDNSDSAYEQYF TGTGCCAGCAGTGACAATTCGGACTCCGCCTACGAGCAGTACTTC
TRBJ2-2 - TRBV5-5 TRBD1 CASSFPGTGVTGELFF TGTGCCAGCAGCTTCCCCGGGACAGGGGTGACCGGGGAGCTGTTTTTT
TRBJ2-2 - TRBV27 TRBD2 CASSFRRREVGELFF TGTGCCAGCAGTTTCCGTAGGCGGGAGGTCGGGGAGCTGTTTTTT
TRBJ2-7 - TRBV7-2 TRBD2 CASSLTPSGPYEQYF TGTGCCAGCAGCTTAACCCCTAGCGGCCCCTACGAGCAGTACTTC
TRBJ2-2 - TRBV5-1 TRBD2 CASSPGTRGFGELFF TGCGCCAGCAGTCCCGGGACTAGAGGATTCGGGGAGCTGTTTTTT
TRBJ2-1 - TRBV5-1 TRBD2 CASSEKPGLGSYNEQFF TGCGCCAGCAGTGAAAAGCCGGGACTAGGATCCTACAATGAGCAGTTCTTC